This TCR beta chain appears in the sequencing data of a study of shared clonotypes between healthy human individuals (dated by TCRdb to 2020 to 2021). Turning to the overall study: The cohort comprised a couple of women and a few men aged 18 to 49 years. To estimate repertoire size and how much clonotype sharing occurs between individuals, the study deeply sequenced the blood TCR repertoires of roughly 5 healthy adults. Libraries were prepared and TCR repertoires were sequenced by different laboratories using diverse techniques, in order to increase sequencing depth and limit assay-specific biases. Each donor's leukapheresis produced roughly between about 0.9 and 9.5 billion PBMCs.

As regards this clone: Its specific antigen is unknown. The sample holds no much larger clone one base away, and base qualities are not on file.

Broader findings and caveats from the paper: Sampling was restricted to blood, and TCR repertoires in tissue are likely to differ from TCR repertoires in blood. Because the study included a small number of donors, the genetic and exposure-history diversity represented was limited. Pairwise subsampling indicated that sequencing depth was expected to affect the degree of clonotype sharing among donors.

Using the deep immunoSEQ assay, TCR CDR3 regions were amplified from genomic DNA by multiplex PCR. Genomic DNA extracted from each cell subset was distributed evenly over all wells of several immunoSEQ 96-well plates, and each plate served as one replicate. For unsorted PBMC, approximately 0.3 ug genomic DNA, equal to tens of thousands of T cell genomes, was loaded into each replicate PCR. Unsorted PBMC genomic DNA was sequenced across ten immunoSEQ deep assay plates. Purified libraries were quantified with a Qubit 3.0 fluorometer, sized on a Bioanalyzer 2100, and re-quantified with the KAPA Library Quantification kit. A separate single-read 150-cycle Illumina NextSeq 550 flow cell was used to sequence each immunoSEQ 96-well plate. For the original study's pipeline: Because the immunoSEQ output held only junctional sequences and lacked quality scores, the filtering could not match the filtering applied to full-length reads. To assign V/J genes and CDR3, sequences were annotated using PyIR, a Python wrapper for IgBLAST v1.9, with IMGT germline references. Reads were removed for weak V/J assignments (E-value above 1e-6), missing CDR3, stop codons, out-of-frame junctions, or ambiguous translated residues. V3J clonotypes were defined as sequences sharing an identical inferred V gene, J gene, and CDR3 amino acid sequence. Percentage overlap between repertoires was computed as shared unique clonotypes divided by the size of the smaller repertoire. Three approaches were used to assess repertoire richness: RTK rarefaction, the Chao1 estimator, and Recon v2.1 estimates of unobserved clonotypes. Held by TCRdb, this immuneACCESS table contains in-frame sequences only and omits some clones. Under half of the omission traces to an unresolved V gene where checked; the cause of the rest is unknown. From that table come the V and J calls and clone size; the DNA was used to work out D and trimming. Present in this sample are some 450,000 clones, 77% of which were seen just once. Clones ranked in the top ten supply about 12% of the sample.

The donors were healthy, HIV-negative adults who had no recently reported acute infections or vaccinations. Every donor was a Caucasian adult living in Nashville, Tennessee, USA. For unsorted samples, about 90 million PBMCs were counted and genomic DNA was extracted with the QIAamp DNA Blood Mini kit. After blood collection by leukapheresis, PBMCs were isolated using Ficoll-Histopaque density gradient centrifugation and then cryopreserved in the vapor phase of liquid nitrogen. The CDR3 sequence holds 18 residues, the cysteine and phenylalanine included. Just CDR3 DNA is preserved here, 54 bases in frame from base 1. Trimming leaves V shorter by 4 bases and J shorter by 4 bases, with the junction holding 10 bases beyond the gene matches. Reading the germline V gene gives CDR1 SGHTA and CDR2 FQGTGA.

The specimen sequenced was PBMCs. The clonotype was recovered from a woman aged 40 to 55 in good health. Some clones in this sample may be carry-over from other donors' samples. The sequence joins TRBV7-3 to TRBJ2-1, and 13 junction bases match TRBD2. This receptor has the CDR3 CASSSQSGLAGLYNEQFF. At the DNA level, the sequence is TGTGCCAGCAGCTCCCAATCGGGACTAGCGGGATTGTACAATGAGCAGTTCTTC. Here the CDR3 is joined to the reference TRBV7-3 and TRBJ2-1 genes, and the full variable domain is: GAGVSQTPSNKVTEKGKYVELRCDPISGHTALYWYRQSLGQGPEFLIYFQGTGAADDSGLPNDRFFAVRPEGSVSTLKIQRTERGDSAVYLCASSSQSGLAGLYNEQFFGPGTRLTVL.